This T cell receptor beta chain stems from a study of breast tumors, draining lymph nodes, adjacent tissues. This clonotype was found many times. CDR1 is SGDLS and CDR2 is YYNGEE in the germline V gene. V lost 4 bases, J lost 5 bases, and 7 bases lay in between. This CDR3 contains 13 residues. Axillary draining lymph nodes of breast cancer patients supplied the node samples. TCRdb re-called the multiplex PCR reads with MiXCR, one entry per CDR3 protein. The sample has 140,000 to 150,000 distinct CDR3 sequences, about 33% seen once. The chain recombines TRBV9 with TRBJ1-6; D gene ambiguous. This TCR derives from a female donor with breast cancer. Some clones in this sample may be carry-over from other donors' samples. Sample: axillary lymph node tissue. The CDR3 loop is CASSSLNNSPLHF. The CDR3 DNA follows: TGTGCCAGCAGCAGTCTTAATAATTCACCCCTCCACTTT.